A few counts support the clone carrying this TCR beta chain. Its cognate antigen is unknown. Individual cDNA molecules received unique molecular identifiers. TCRdb redid the calling of the 5' RACE reads with MiXCR, one entry per CDR3 protein. Of about 40,000 distinct CDR3 sequences in the sample, about 4.9% were seen once. These data belong to a study of early T cells in non-severe SARS-CoV-2 infection. About the study: Alpha and beta chains were unpaired, from unsorted whole-blood bulk RNA.

Points from the study as a whole: Sequences matched to VDJdb favored anti-spike CD8 responses, while private and CD4 specificities were missed.

There are 13 residues in the CDR3. V lost 5 bases and J 4 bases, leaving 11 bases between the germline ends. Germline lookup yields CDR1 SGHAT and CDR2 FQDESV (reference sequence). This chain joins TRBV11-1 and TRBJ1-1; D not certain. The clonotype was recovered from an adult who was a healthcare worker with PCR-confirmed SARS-CoV-2 infection or an uninfected control (not recorded which). Sequencing input: whole blood. DNA of the CDR3: TGTGCCAGCAGCCCGCGAGCGCTCACTGAAGCTTTCTTT. Encoded protein: CASSPRALTEAFF.